The clone carrying this T cell receptor beta chain was seen a single time. The data are from a study of blood T cell repertoires in COVID-19. Study information: Sites in the United States, Italy and Spain provided acute and convalescent COVID-19 samples.

Study processing details: Amplification with reference gene primers provided the estimates of nucleated cell counts. Only in-frame clones appear in the TCRdb table, and some are missing; sequencing was by immunoSEQ multiplex PCR. V, J and clone size reflect that table, while D and trimming were determined from the DNA. The sample consists of over 300,000 clones, 85% to 90% of them appearing once. Losses at the gene ends were 5 bases for V and 10 bases for J; bases not matched to a gene: 5. The CDR3 contains 13 residues. Material for sequencing was PBMCs or T cells enriched from blood (not recorded which). This receptor was identified in a woman between 18 and 29 years old who had recovered from COVID-19. The chain is built from TRBV12-3 or TRBV12-4 and TRBJ2-1; 10 bases are shared with TRBD2. The DNA of the CDR3 is TGTGCCAGCAGTGGGGAGGGACTAGCGGAGCAGTTCTTC. Protein sequence: CASSGEGLAEQFF.